This TCR beta chain was sequenced in a study of T cells in Graves' hyperthyroidism and ophthalmopathy. Study-level background: Peripheral blood sampling occurred at initial diagnosis, before any treatment. The study, taken as a whole, reports: A model of 13 V-J features distinguished ophthalmopathy from stable hyperthyroidism.

Hyperthyroidism patients were newly diagnosed, had disease duration under 2 months, and were aged 18 to 65 years. The CDR3 loop spans 14 amino acids. Trimming left V 6 bases short and J 0 bases short, with 11 bases between. Amplification targeted TCR beta CDR3 regions from RNA transcripts. HTBI primers were employed in a first-round RT-PCR of the TCR CDR3. TCRdb reprocessed the multiplex PCR reads with MiXCR, giving one entry per CDR3 protein. Among under 350,000 distinct CDR3 sequences listed, around 20% were seen once. This clonotype was recorded a few times. The antigen is unknown. This rearrangement joins TRBV12-3 or TRBV12-4 to TRBJ1-2; no clear D. The source of this sequence is a woman between 50 and 59 years old with Graves' hyperthyroidism. Sequences were obtained from blood. In nucleotides, the CDR3 is TGTGCCAGCAGCCCCCCCGCGCCTAACTATGGCTACACCTTC. Translated: CASSPPAPNYGYTF.